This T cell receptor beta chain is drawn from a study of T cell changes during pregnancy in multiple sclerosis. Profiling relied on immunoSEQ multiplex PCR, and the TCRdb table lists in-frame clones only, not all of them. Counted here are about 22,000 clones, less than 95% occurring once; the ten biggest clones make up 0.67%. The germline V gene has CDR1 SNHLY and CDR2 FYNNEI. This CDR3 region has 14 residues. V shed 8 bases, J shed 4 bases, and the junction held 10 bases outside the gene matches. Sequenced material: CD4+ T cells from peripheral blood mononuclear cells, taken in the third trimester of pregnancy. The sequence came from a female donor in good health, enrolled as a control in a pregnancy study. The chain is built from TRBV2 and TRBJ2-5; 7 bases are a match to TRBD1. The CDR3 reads CASLGRGSGETQYF. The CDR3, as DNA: TGTGCCAGCCTCGGCAGGGGGTCGGGAGAGACCCAGTACTTC. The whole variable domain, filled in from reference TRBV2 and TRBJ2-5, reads EPEVTQTPSHQVTQMGQEVILRCVPISNHLYFYWYRQILGQKVEFLVSFYNNEISEKSEIFDDQFSVERPDGSNFTLKIRSTKLEDSAMYFCASLGRGSGETQYFGPGTRLLVL.